The clone carrying this T cell receptor (beta chain) was found a few times. Its antigen is undetermined. The data originate from a study of T cell responses to AZD1222 COVID-19 vaccine. Notes on the study in general: Only a handful of AZD1222 recipients were seropositive at baseline.

Some clones are missing from TCRdb's copy, which holds only in-frame ones; the method was immunoSEQ multiplex PCR. This sample has about 130,000 clones, with around 83% found just once. Germline V gives CDR1 SGDLS, CDR2 YYNGEE. The CDR3 is 16 amino acids. Losses at the gene ends were 0 bases for V and 5 bases for J; bases not matched to a gene: 8. The chain combines TRBV9 with TRBJ2-5; 9 bases match TRBD2. The sequencing here drew on peripheral blood, taken on day 0 of AZD1222 vaccination. This clonotype originated in an adult in good health. The CDR3 sequence: CASSVGGGGLKETQYF. CDR3 nucleotides: TGTGCCAGCAGCGTAGGCGGGGGGGGCCTTAAGGAGACCCAGTACTTC.